The rows below give T cell receptor beta chains drawn from one sample of a study of T cell responses to AZD1222 COVID-19 vaccine. The repertoire was sequenced with immunoSEQ multiplex PCR; TCRdb's copy has only in-frame clones and lacks some. The sample lists more than 120,000 clones; approximately 94% were seen once. The sequencing here drew on peripheral blood, taken on day 0 of AZD1222 vaccination. Receptors were obtained from an adult in good health. Each CDR3 is given with its conserved first and last residue. The order of the fields is clone size, D gene, V gene, J gene, CDR3 DNA, CDR3 protein. D genes are given only for firm matches. A clone size is listed for some rows: how often the clone was seen (once, few, many), or a class if it is expanded.

size: few; D: TRBD2; V: TRBV7-9; J: TRBJ2-7; DNA: TGTGCCAGCAGCTTTCTAGCGGGGGGAGACGAGCAGTACTTC; CDR3: CASSFLAGGDEQYF
size: .; D: .; V: TRBV6-5; J: TRBJ2-2; DNA: TGTGCCAGCAGTTATGACGGCAAAAGCCGGGAGCTGTTTTTT; CDR3: CASSYDGKSRELFF
size: once; D: .; V: TRBV5-1; J: TRBJ1-5; DNA: TGCGCCAGCAGCGAGGGCAGACCCAATCAGCCCCAGCATTTT; CDR3: CASSEGRPNQPQHF
size: .; D: .; V: TRBV14; J: TRBJ1-3; DNA: TGTGCCAGCAGCCTTGGACAGAACTCTGGAAACACCATATATTTT; CDR3: CASSLGQNSGNTIYF
size: .; D: .; V: TRBV6-2/TRBV6-3; J: TRBJ1-6; DNA: TGTGCCAGCAGTTACTTCAGTAATTCACCCCTCCACTTT; CDR3: CASSYFSNSPLHF
size: .; D: .; V: TRBV9; J: TRBJ1-1; DNA: TGTGCCAGCAGCGATGGCAGGGTGAACACTGAAGCTTTCTTT; CDR3: CASSDGRVNTEAFF
size: .; D: .; V: TRBV25-1; J: TRBJ1-2; DNA: TGTGCCAGCAGTGACCCTAACGATATAAGCTATGGCTACACCTTC; CDR3: CASSDPNDISYGYTF
size: .; D: .; V: TRBV6-2/TRBV6-3; J: TRBJ2-1; DNA: TGTGCCAGCAGTTACCGTGTGTGGGAGATGGCCAATGAGCAGTTCTTC; CDR3: CASSYRVWEMANEQFF
size: once; D: .; V: TRBV18; J: TRBJ2-5; DNA: TGTGCCAGCTCACGGGGATCAACGATTCAAGAGACCCAGTACTTC; CDR3: CASSRGSTIQETQYF
size: .; D: .; V: TRBV2; J: TRBJ2-2; DNA: TGTGCCAGCAAAGGTTGGGGCACCGGGGAGCTGTTTTTT; CDR3: CASKGWGTGELFF
size: .; D: .; V: TRBV7-9; J: TRBJ2-5; DNA: TGTGCCAGCAGCTTAGCAATTCCGCCCCGGGGTGAGACCCAGTACTTC; CDR3: CASSLAIPPRGETQYF
size: .; D: .; V: TRBV7-8; J: TRBJ1-5; DNA: TGTGCCAGCAGCTTAGCAGGAGGGCTCCATCAGCCCCAGCATTTT; CDR3: CASSLAGGLHQPQHF
size: .; D: TRBD1; V: TRBV18; J: TRBJ2-2; DNA: TGTGCCAGCTCACGCTTGGACAGGCGAAACACCGGGGAGCTGTTTTTT; CDR3: CASSRLDRRNTGELFF
size: .; D: .; V: TRBV11-2; J: TRBJ2-7; DNA: TGTGCCAGCAGCTTATATAAGGGGGGAGAGCAGTACTTC; CDR3: CASSLYKGGEQYF
size: .; D: .; V: TRBV6-5; J: TRBJ1-6; DNA: TGTGCCAGCAGTTACTTTTTAGGGGTACAGGGCTCACCCCTCCACTTT; CDR3: CASSYFLGVQGSPLHF
size: once; D: TRBD1; V: TRBV7-9; J: TRBJ2-5; DNA: TGTGCCAGTTCGACAGGGGTCGAGACCCAGTACTTC; CDR3: CASSTGVETQYF
size: .; D: .; V: TRBV6-2/TRBV6-3; J: TRBJ2-2; DNA: TGTGCCAGCAGCCCCCTAGGGGACCTCAACACCGGGGAGCTGTTTTTT; CDR3: CASSPLGDLNTGELFF
size: .; D: TRBD2; V: TRBV7-9; J: TRBJ2-2; DNA: TGTGCCAGCAGCTTCCCTTTTAGCGGGAGGGACACCGGGGAGCTGTTTTTT; CDR3: CASSFPFSGRDTGELFF
size: .; D: .; V: TRBV7-9; J: TRBJ2-1; DNA: TGTGCCAGCAGCTTAGACCCGTTGAATGAGCAGTTCTTC; CDR3: CASSLDPLNEQFF
size: .; D: TRBD1; V: TRBV19; J: TRBJ1-2; DNA: TGTGCCAGTAGTGACAGGGAACGTGGCTACACCTTC; CDR3: CASSDRERGYTF
size: .; D: TRBD1; V: TRBV2; J: TRBJ1-2; DNA: TGTGCCAGCAGTGAGACAGGGGGCGGTGGCTACACCTTC; CDR3: CASSETGGGGYTF
size: few; D: .; V: TRBV10-1; J: TRBJ2-7; DNA: TGCGCCAGCAGTGCGGACGGATATCTAACCTACGAGCAGTACTTC; CDR3: CASSADGYLTYEQYF
size: .; D: TRBD1; V: TRBV3-1/TRBV3-2; J: TRBJ2-5; DNA: TGTGCCAGCAGCCAAAATGGACAGGGGATGGTCGGGGCCCAGTACTTC; CDR3: CASSQNGQGMVGAQYF
size: .; D: .; V: TRBV9; J: TRBJ1-2; DNA: TGTGCCAGCAGCCCCGAACCACATAACTATGGCTACACCTTC; CDR3: CASSPEPHNYGYTF
size: .; D: TRBD1; V: TRBV2; J: TRBJ1-5; DNA: TGTGCCAGCGCAGGGGGCACATCGGATAGCAATCAGCCCCAGCATTTT; CDR3: CASAGGTSDSNQPQHF
size: .; D: TRBD1; V: TRBV18; J: TRBJ2-7; DNA: TGTGCCAGCTCACCGACCCGGGACAGGTTCTCCTACGAGCAGTACTTC; CDR3: CASSPTRDRFSYEQYF
size: .; D: TRBD2; V: TRBV12-3/TRBV12-4; J: TRBJ2-5; DNA: TGTGCCAGCAGCCCGGGGGGCCAAGAGACCCAGTACTTC; CDR3: CASSPGGQETQYF
size: once; D: .; V: TRBV20-1; J: TRBJ2-3; DNA: TGCAGTGCCGGGCCGGGCGGTACGCAGTATTTT; CDR3: CSAGPGGTQYF
size: .; D: .; V: TRBV9; J: TRBJ1-2; DNA: TGTGCCAGCAGCGTAGCAACGACTGACTATGGCTACACCTTC; CDR3: CASSVATTDYGYTF
size: .; D: TRBD1; V: TRBV5-1; J: TRBJ2-2; DNA: TGCGCCAGCAGCTTGGGGACAGGGTTCACCGGGGAGCTGTTTTTT; CDR3: CASSLGTGFTGELFF
size: .; D: .; V: TRBV5-1; J: TRBJ2-2; DNA: TGCGCCAGCAGCTTGGGTAGTTCGGGCACCGGGGAGCTGTTTTTT; CDR3: CASSLGSSGTGELFF
size: .; D: TRBD1; V: TRBV7-9; J: TRBJ1-6; DNA: TGTGCCAGCAGCACCCATGACAGGGCTGGATTCAATTCACCCCTCCACTTT; CDR3: CASSTHDRAGFNSPLHF
size: few; D: TRBD1; V: TRBV5-5; J: TRBJ1-5; DNA: TGTGCCAGCAGCAACCCCGGGACAGGGGGCTTCAATCAGCCCCAGCATTTT; CDR3: CASSNPGTGGFNQPQHF
size: .; D: TRBD2; V: TRBV2; J: TRBJ2-7; DNA: TGTGCCAGCAGTGAACTAGCGGGTCCCTCTCGCTACGAGCAGTACTTC; CDR3: CASSELAGPSRYEQYF
size: .; D: .; V: TRBV19; J: TRBJ1-4; DNA: TGTGCCAGTAGTATAGGACCCGAGGGAAAACTGTTTTTT; CDR3: CASSIGPEGKLFF
size: .; D: .; V: TRBV27; J: TRBJ2-1; DNA: TGTGCCAGCAGTATGTACGGGGCGAATGAGCAGTTCTTC; CDR3: CASSMYGANEQFF